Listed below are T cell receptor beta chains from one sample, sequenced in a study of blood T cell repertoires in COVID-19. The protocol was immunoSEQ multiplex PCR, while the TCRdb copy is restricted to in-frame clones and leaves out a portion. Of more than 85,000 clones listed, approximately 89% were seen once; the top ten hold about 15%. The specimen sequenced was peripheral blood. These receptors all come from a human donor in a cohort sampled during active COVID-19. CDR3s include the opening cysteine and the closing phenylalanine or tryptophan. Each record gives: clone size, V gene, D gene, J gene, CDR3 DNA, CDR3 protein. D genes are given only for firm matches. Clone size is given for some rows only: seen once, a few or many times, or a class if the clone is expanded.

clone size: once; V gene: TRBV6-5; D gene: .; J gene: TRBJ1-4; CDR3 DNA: TGTGCCAGCAGTTACGGCGGGGATGAAAAACTGTTTTTT; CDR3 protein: CASSYGGDEKLFF
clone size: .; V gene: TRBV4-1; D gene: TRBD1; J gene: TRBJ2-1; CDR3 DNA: TGCGCCAGCAGCCAGAGGGGACAGGGGATGAATGAGCAGTTCTTC; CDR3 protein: CASSQRGQGMNEQFF
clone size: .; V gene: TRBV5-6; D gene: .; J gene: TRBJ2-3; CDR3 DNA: TGTGCCAGCAGCCTCCTAGCGCTTAGCACAGATACGCAGTATTTT; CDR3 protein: CASSLLALSTDTQYF
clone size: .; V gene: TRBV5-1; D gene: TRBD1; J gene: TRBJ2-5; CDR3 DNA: TGCGCCAGCAGCATCGGGACAGGGGGCGAGGAGACCCAGTACTTC; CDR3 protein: CASSIGTGGEETQYF
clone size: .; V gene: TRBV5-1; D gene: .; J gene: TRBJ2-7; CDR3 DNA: TGCGCCAGCAGTCCTGACCGGCGGTGGTACTTC; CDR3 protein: CASSPDRRWYF
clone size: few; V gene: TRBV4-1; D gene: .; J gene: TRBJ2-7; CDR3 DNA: TGCGCCAGCAGCCAAGTTCACTTCGCCTCCTACGAGCAGTACTTC; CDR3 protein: CASSQVHFASYEQYF
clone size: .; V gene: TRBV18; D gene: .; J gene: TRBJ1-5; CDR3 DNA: TGTGCCAGCTCACCCTTAGACAACAATCAGCCCCAGCATTTT; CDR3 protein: CASSPLDNNQPQHF
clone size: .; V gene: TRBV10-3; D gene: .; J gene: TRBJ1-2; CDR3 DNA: TGTGCCATCAGTGAGGGGGGGGGCTACACCTTC; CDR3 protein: CAISEGGGYTF
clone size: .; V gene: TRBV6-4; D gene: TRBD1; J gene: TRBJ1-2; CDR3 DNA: TGTGCCAGCAGGCAAGACATAGACAGGGTCTATGGCTACACCTTC; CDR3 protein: CASRQDIDRVYGYTF
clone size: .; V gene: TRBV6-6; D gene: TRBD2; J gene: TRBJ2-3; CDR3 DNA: TGTGCCAGCAGTCGCCTTTTTGAACTATGGGTAGCGGGGGGCCAACCTCGTACAGATACGCAGTATTTT; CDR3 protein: CASSRLFELWVAGGQPRTDTQYF
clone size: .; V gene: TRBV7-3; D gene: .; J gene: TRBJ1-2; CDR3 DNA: TGTGCCAGCAGCCGGGACAACTCTAACTATGGCTACACCTTC; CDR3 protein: CASSRDNSNYGYTF
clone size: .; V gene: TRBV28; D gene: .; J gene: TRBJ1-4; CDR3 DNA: TGTGCCAGCAGTTCCTCGAGACAGCAGGCTAATGAAAAACTGTTTTTT; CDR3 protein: CASSSSRQQANEKLFF
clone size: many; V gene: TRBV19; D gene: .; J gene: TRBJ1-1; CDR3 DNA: TGTGCCAGTAGGGAAATGGGAGACACTGAAGCTTTCTTT; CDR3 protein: CASREMGDTEAFF
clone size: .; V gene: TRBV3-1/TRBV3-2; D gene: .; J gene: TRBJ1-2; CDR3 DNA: TGTGCCAGCAGCCTGGATAAGGGGCGGGGTGGCTACACCTTC; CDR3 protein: CASSLDKGRGGYTF
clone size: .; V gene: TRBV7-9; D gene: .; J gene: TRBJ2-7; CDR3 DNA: TGTGCCAGCAGCTTAAGTGGGGGGTCCTACGAGCAGTACTTC; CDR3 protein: CASSLSGGSYEQYF
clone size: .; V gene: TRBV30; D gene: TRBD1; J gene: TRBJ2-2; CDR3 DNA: TGTGCCTGGAGTTACAGGGGGCTTCGGACCGGGGAGCTGTTTTTT; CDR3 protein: CAWSYRGLRTGELFF